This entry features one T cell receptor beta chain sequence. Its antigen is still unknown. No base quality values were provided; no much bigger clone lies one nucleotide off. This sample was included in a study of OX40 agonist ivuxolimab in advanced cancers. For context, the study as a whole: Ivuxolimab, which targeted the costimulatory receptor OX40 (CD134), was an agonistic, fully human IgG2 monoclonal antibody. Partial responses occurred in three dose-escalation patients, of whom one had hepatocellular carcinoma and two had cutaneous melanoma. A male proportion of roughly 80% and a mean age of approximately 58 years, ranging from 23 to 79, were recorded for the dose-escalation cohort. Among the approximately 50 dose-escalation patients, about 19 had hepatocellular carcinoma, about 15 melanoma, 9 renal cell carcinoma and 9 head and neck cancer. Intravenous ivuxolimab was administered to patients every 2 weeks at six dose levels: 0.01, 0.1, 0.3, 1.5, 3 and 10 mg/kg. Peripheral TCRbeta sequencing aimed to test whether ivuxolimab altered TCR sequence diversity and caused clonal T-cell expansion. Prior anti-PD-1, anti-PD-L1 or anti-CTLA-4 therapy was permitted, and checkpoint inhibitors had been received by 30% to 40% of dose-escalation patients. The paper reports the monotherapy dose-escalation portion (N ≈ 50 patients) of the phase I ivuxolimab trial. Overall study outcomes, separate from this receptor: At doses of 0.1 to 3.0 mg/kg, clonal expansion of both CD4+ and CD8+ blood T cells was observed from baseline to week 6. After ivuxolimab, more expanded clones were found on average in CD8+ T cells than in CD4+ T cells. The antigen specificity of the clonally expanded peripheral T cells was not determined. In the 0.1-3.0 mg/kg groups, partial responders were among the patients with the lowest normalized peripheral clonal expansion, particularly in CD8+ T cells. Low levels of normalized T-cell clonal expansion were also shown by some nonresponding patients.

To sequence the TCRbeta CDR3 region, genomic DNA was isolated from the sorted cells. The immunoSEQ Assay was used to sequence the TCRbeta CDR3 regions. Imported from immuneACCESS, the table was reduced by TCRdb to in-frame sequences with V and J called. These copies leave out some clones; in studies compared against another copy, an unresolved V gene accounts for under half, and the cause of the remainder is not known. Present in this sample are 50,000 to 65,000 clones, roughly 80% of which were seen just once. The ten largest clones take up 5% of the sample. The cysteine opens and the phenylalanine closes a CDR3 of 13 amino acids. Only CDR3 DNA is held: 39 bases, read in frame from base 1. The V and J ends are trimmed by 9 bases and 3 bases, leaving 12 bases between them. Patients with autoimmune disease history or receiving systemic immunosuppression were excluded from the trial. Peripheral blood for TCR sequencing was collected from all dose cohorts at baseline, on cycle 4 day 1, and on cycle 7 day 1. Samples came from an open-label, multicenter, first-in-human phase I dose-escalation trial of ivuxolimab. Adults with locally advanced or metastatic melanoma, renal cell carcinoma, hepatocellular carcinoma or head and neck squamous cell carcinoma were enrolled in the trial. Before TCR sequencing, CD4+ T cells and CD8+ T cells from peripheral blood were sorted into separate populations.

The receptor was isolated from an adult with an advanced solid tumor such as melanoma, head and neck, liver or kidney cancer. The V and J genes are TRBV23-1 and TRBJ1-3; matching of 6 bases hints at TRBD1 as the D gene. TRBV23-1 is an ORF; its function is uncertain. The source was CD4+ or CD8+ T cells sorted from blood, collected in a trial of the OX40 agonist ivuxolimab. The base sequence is TGCGCCAGGGGAACAGGGTTTGGAAACACCATATATTTT. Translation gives CARGTGFGNTIYF.